This entry lists 19 T cell receptor beta chains sequenced from one sample in a study of T-cell reconstitution after alpha-beta-depleted transplantation in children. Unique molecular identifiers were used to barcode this TCRbeta library. TCRdb reprocessed the PCR reads with MiXCR, giving one entry per CDR3 protein. The sample yields more than 120,000 distinct CDR3 sequences, about 8.8% seen once. The sample in question was PBMCs, mostly from graft donor cells, obtained 180 days after TCRalphabeta/CD19-depleted stem cell transplant. All receptors come from a female patient aged 2-9 years who had a stem cell transplant for congenital amegakaryocytic thrombocytopenia, so the T cells may come from the graft donor.

The gene calls are TRBV7-9 and TRBJ1-1; D unclear. This CDR3 has 13 amino acids. The V and J ends lost 2 bases and 6 bases respectively, with 10 bases between them. CDR1 SEHNR and CDR2 FQNEAQ come from the germline V gene (reference sequence). CDR3 residues: CASSLKQTSEAFF. The CDR3 coding sequence is TGTGCCAGCAGCTTAAAGCAGACTTCTGAAGCTTTCTTT.

This clonotype was seen a handful of times. The chain couples TRBV20-1 to TRBJ2-7; TRBD1 matches 7 bases. This CDR3 comprises 15 residues. Germline lookup yields CDR1 DFQATT and CDR2 SNEGSKA (reference sequence). Unmatched junction bases numbered 17, after V lost 6 bases and J lost 6 bases. DNA for the CDR3: TGCAGTGCGTGGCGTGGGACAGCCCTTATCGCCGAGCAGTACTTC. As protein: CSAWRGTALIAEQYF.

The chain employs TRBV10-3 and TRBJ2-5; 10 positions agree with TRBD1. The CDR3 contains 15 residues. Germline-derived CDR1 and CDR2 are ENHRY and SYGVKD. The ends lost 3 bases at V and 2 bases at J; junction bases unmatched: 3. This CDR3 is CAISDRTGGQETQYF. The CDR3 DNA follows: TGTGCCATCAGTGACCGGACAGGGGGGCAAGAGACCCAGTACTTC.

Ten or more counts support this clonotype. The V and J genes are TRBV15 and TRBJ2-5; 11 bases align to TRBD2. Germline V lookup: CDR1 LNHNV, CDR2 YYDKDF (reference sequence). The CDR3 loop spans 16 amino acids. Trimming removed 1 base from V and 8 bases from J; junction bases left unmatched: 9. The CDR3 nucleotides read TGTGCCACCAGCAGAGGACTAGCGGGAATCAGGGAAACCCAGTACTTC. Protein product: CATSRGLAGIRETQYF.

This clonotype came up many times. This rearrangement joins TRBV28 to TRBJ2-4; maybe TRBD1 (6 bases). The CDR3 sequence is 18 residues long. The V gene's germline CDR1 is MDHEN and CDR2 SYDVKM. V lost 4 bases to trimming and J lost 3 bases, with 22 bases between them. The CDR3 sequence is CASSYIFPPTGSKNIQYF. The CDR3 region has the DNA TGTGCCAGCAGTTACATATTCCCGCCGACAGGCAGCAAAAACATTCAGTACTTC.

This clonotype was seen only a few times. This rearrangement joins TRBV19 to TRBJ1-2; 7 positions agree with TRBD1. The V segment lost 8 bases and the J segment 4 bases; nucleotides outside the gene matches: 19. CDR1 and CDR2 from the germline V gene are LNHDA and SQIVND (reference sequence). The CDR3 spans 17 residues. CDR3 DNA: TGTGCCAGTCGGTCTTCCCCAACAGGGGAACGGTTCTATGGCTACACCTTC. This encodes CASRSSPTGERFYGYTF.

This clonotype was recorded at least ten times. The CDR3 spells CASSRMGSEAFF. The DNA for the CDR3 is TGTGCCAGCAGTCGTATGGGGAGTGAAGCTTTCTTT. J is TRBJ1-1 and V is TRBV28; no clear D. From germline, CDR1 is MDHEN and CDR2 SYDVKM. CDR3 size: 12 residues. Trimming took 5 bases from V and 7 from J, leaving 11 bases between them.

This clonotype was counted many times. The rearrangement joins TRBV7-2 to TRBJ2-7; D possibly corresponds to TRBD2 (6 bases). Per germline, CDR1 SGHTA and CDR2 FQGNSA. This CDR3 comprises 13 residues. The germline V and J ends were trimmed by 6 bases and 1 base, with 10 bases remaining between them. The CDR3 nucleotides are TGTGCCAGCAGGTTGGAGGGTTCCTACGAGCAGTACTTC. This gives the protein CASRLEGSYEQYF. The complete variable domain, with remaining parts taken from reference TRBV7-2 and TRBJ2-7, reads GAGVSQSPSNKVTEKGKDVELRCDPISGHTALYWYRQSLGQGLEFLIYFQGNSAPDKSGLPSDRFSAERTGGSVSTLTIQRTQQEDSAVYLCASRLEGSYEQYFGPGTRLTVT.

This clonotype was found many times. This chain connects TRBV12-3 or TRBV12-4 to TRBJ2-4; D remains unclear. V was trimmed by 6 bases and J by 1 base, leaving 16 bases between them. This CDR3 region has 16 residues. The CDR3 nucleotides read TGTGCCAGCAGCCCAACTACCCCCACGGCCAAAAACATTCAGTACTTC. It codes for CASSPTTPTAKNIQYF.

The rearrangement uses TRBV20-1 and TRBJ2-5; D is unresolved. Trimming took 0 bases from V and 7 from J, leaving 15 bases between them. From germline, CDR1 is DFQATT and CDR2 SNEGSKA (reference sequence). This CDR3 contains 14 residues. The CDR3 DNA sequence: TGCAGTGCTAGAGATGGTTTGGGATCGGGGACCCAGTACTTC. The encoded protein is CSARDGLGSGTQYF.

This clonotype came up a few times. CDR3 sequence reads: CASSLELGTEQFF. For the CDR3, the DNA is TGCGCCAGCAGCTTGGAGCTAGGGACGGAGCAGTTCTTC. The rearrangement joins TRBV5-1 to TRBJ2-1; possibly TRBD1 or TRBD2 for D (5 bases each). The CDR3 has 13 residues. The V gene's germline CDR1 is SGHRS and CDR2 YFSETQ. V was pared by 0 bases and J by 10 bases, with 11 bases between.

This clonotype appeared many times. The chain uses TRBV5-1 and TRBJ2-7; 9 bases align to TRBD1. This CDR3 is built from 14 residues. Unmatched junction bases numbered 4, after V lost 4 bases and J lost 2 bases. Germline CDR1 is SGHRS and CDR2 is YFSETQ. CDR3 DNA sequence: TGCGCCAGCAGCGCCACAGGGGGCCCCTACGAGCAGTACTTC. Translation gives CASSATGGPYEQYF.

This clonotype has at least ten counts. The rearrangement links TRBV5-4 to TRBJ2-1, with no clear D. The V gene's germline CDR1 is SGHNT and CDR2 YYREEE (reference sequence). The CDR3 has 15 residues. Trimming cost V 4 bases and J 0 bases, with 11 bases left between them. CDR3 protein: CASSETLSSYNEQFF. DNA of the CDR3: TGTGCCAGCAGCGAGACTCTTAGCTCCTACAATGAGCAGTTCTTC.

The chain uses TRBV5-4 and TRBJ2-1, with 7 bases that match TRBD2. V gave up 0 bases and J gave up 3 bases; unmatched junction bases: 9. There are 17 residues in the CDR3. Per the germline V gene, CDR1 is SGHNT and CDR2 is YYREEE (reference sequence). The CDR3 sequence: CASSLASGPMFYNEQFF. The CDR3 DNA follows: TGTGCCAGCAGCTTGGCTAGCGGACCCATGTTCTACAATGAGCAGTTCTTC.

Ten or more counts support this clonotype. The chain is built from TRBV20-1 and TRBJ2-3, with 9 bases matching TRBD1. The CDR3 is 13 residues long. The junction had 6 bases not matched to a gene; V was cut back by 5 bases and J by 6 bases. Germline CDR1 reads DFQATT; CDR2 reads SNEGSKA (reference sequence). The CDR3 reads CSARGQGQDTQYF. CDR3 coding DNA: TGCAGTGCTCGGGGACAGGGACAGGATACGCAGTATTTT.

This clonotype was counted many times. The chain combines TRBV4-1 with TRBJ2-1; 13 bases are a match to TRBD2. Germline values: CDR1 MGHRA, CDR2 YSYEKL. Unmatched junction bases numbered 2, after V lost 4 bases and J lost 5 bases. CDR3 size: 15 residues. The CDR3 DNA follows: TGCGCCAGCAGCCGCGGGACTAGCGGGGACAATGAGCAGTTCTTC. Translated: CASSRGTSGDNEQFF.

The V call is TRBV4-1, the J call TRBJ2-3, with 7 bases matching TRBD1. From germline, CDR1 is MGHRA and CDR2 YSYEKL. The CDR3 consists of 21 residues. Trimming at V came to 4 bases and at J to 6 bases, leaving 28 bases not matched to a gene. For the CDR3, the DNA is TGCGCCAGCAGCCGACTTCTCCCGTCCCCGGGACAGCTTTTGTTCCTGGATACGCAGTATTTT. This codes for CASSRLLPSPGQLLFLDTQYF.

This clonotype has at least ten counts. The J gene is TRBJ1-4, the V gene TRBV5-6, with 9 bases fitting TRBD1. Germline values: CDR1 SGHDT, CDR2 YYEEEE. The V segment lost 4 bases and the J segment 10 bases; nucleotides outside the gene matches: 5. This CDR3 has 13 residues. The chain's CDR3 is CASSQLGQGKLFF. The CDR3 DNA reads TGTGCCAGCAGCCAATTGGGACAGGGAAAACTGTTTTTT. Full variable domain (outside the CDR3, taken from reference TRBV5-6 and TRBJ1-4): DAGVTQSPTHLIKTRGQQVTLRCSPKSGHDTVSWYQQALGQGPQFIFQYYEEEERQRGNFPDRFSGHQFPNYSSELNVNALLLGDSALYLCASSQLGQGKLFFGSGTQLSVL.

This clonotype was detected a few times. This sequence joins TRBV20-1 and TRBJ1-2; possible D gene TRBD1, 5 bases. Trimming stripped 7 bases from V and 6 bases from J, with 18 bases between. This CDR3 spans 13 amino acids. CDR1 is DFQATT and CDR2 is SNEGSKA in the germline V gene (reference sequence). The CDR3 reads CSGGPKGEHGYTF. For the CDR3, the DNA is TGCAGTGGAGGTCCGAAAGGGGAGCATGGCTACACCTTC.